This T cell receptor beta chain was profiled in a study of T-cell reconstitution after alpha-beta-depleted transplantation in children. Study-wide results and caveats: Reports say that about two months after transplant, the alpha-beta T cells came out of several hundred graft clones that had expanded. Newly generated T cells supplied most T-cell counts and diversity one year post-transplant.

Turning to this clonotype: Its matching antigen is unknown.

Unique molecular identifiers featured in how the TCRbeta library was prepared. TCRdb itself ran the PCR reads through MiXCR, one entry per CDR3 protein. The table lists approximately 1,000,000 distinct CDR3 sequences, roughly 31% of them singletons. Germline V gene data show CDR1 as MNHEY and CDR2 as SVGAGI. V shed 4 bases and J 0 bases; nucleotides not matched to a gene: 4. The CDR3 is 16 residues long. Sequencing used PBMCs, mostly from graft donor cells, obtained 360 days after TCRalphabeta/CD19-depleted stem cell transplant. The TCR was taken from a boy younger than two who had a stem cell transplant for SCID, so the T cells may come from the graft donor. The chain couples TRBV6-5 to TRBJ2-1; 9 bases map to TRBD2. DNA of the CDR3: TGTGCCAGCAGTTTAGCGGGAGTCTCCTCCTACAATGAGCAGTTCTTC. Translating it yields CASSLAGVSSYNEQFF.